The sequence of this TCR beta chain was determined in a study of cytomegalovirus exposure and HLA in healthy donors. At the level of the study: Most donors, about 77% of approximately 400 genotyped, fell in the Caucasian-associated ancestry cluster. The study, taken as a whole, reports: CMV antigen specificity of a few CMV-associated chains was confirmed in vitro. Productive rates of about 87% or about 30% were seen for most TCR beta V segments in an earlier analysis. An assumption of roughly uniform sequencing depth across donors underlay the presence/absence analyses.

CDR1 is ENHRY and CDR2 is SYGVKD in the germline V gene. The CDR3 has 18 residues. PCR was performed using 60 Vbeta and 13 Jbeta primers. Produced via immunoSEQ multiplex PCR; TCRdb's table is partial and in-frame only. The sample contains around 93,000 clones, less than 80% of which appear only once. Notes on this clone: The target antigen is unknown.

This clonotype was obtained from a woman in her 40s in good health and CMV-seronegative. This rearrangement joins TRBV10-3 to TRBJ2-5; 8 positions agree with TRBD2. The J call may be mistaken, given a closer DNA end match to TRBJ2-7. Material: PBMCs. The CDR3 here is CAISEFSLAGNSSYEQYF. The CDR3, as DNA: TGTGCCATCAGTGAATTTTCCCTAGCGGGCAATAGCTCCTACGAGCAGTACTTC.